The 3 T cell receptor beta chains given below trace back to one sample, sequenced in a study of T-cell reconstitution after alpha-beta-depleted transplantation in children. Library preparation (for TCRbeta) was performed with unique molecular identifiers. In TCRdb, the PCR reads were re-called with MiXCR into one record per CDR3 protein. The profile covers about 270,000 distinct CDR3 sequences, with approximately 9.8% appearing a single time and about 9.4% taken by the ten largest. The sequenced sample was PBMCs from the stem cell graft donor, obtained from the stem cell graft. Receptors were obtained from a human donor who donated a stem cell graft to a child with SCID.

This clonotype showed up just a few times. The chain carries TRBV13 and TRBJ1-1; no firm D call. V was pared by 0 bases and J by 11 bases, with 10 bases between. Per germline, CDR1 PRHDT and CDR2 FYEKMQ (reference sequence). The CDR3 has 12 amino acids. CDR3 protein: CASSLGRQVAFF. Written as DNA, the CDR3 is TGTGCCAGCAGCTTAGGCCGGCAGGTGGCTTTCTTT.

This rearrangement joins TRBV20-1 to TRBJ2-7; D uncertain. Trimming left V 0 bases short and J 5 bases short, with 17 bases between. CDR1 DFQATT and CDR2 SNEGSKA come from the germline V gene (reference sequence). There are 15 residues in the CDR3. CDR3 DNA sequence: TGCAGTGCTAGAGATCCCCTGGACGGCTTCGACGAGCAGTACTTC. Protein: CSARDPLDGFDEQYF.

This clonotype showed up just a few times. This chain joins TRBV4-2 and TRBJ2-5; no clear D gene. This CDR3 spans 13 amino acids. The V and J ends lost 4 bases and 5 bases respectively, with 11 bases between them. Germline loops: CDR1 LGHNA, CDR2 YNFKEQ. In DNA, the CDR3 is TGTGCCAGCAGCCCCGTGCTAGGGGAGACCCAGTACTTC. This encodes CASSPVLGETQYF.